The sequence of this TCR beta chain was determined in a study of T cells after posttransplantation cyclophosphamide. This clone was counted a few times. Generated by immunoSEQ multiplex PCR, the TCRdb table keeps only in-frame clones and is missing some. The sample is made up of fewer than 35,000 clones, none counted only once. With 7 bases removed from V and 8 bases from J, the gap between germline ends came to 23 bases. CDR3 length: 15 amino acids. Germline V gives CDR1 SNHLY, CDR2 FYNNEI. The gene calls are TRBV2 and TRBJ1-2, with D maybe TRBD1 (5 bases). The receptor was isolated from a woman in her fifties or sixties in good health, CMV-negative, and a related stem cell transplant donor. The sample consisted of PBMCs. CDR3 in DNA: TGTGCCAGCAAAAAGAGGCCAGGGCCTCTACAGGGCTACACCTTC. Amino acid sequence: CASKKRPGPLQGYTF.